This T cell receptor (beta chain) is drawn from a study of blood T cell repertoires in COVID-19 (dated by TCRdb to 2018 to 2020). Regarding the complete study: Collaborator samples came from the United States, Italy and Spain and covered acute and convalescent phases of COVID-19. The prospective study material was composed of cDNA or gDNA derived from T cells, B-cell-depleted T cells, or PBMCs. Deeply sampled blood TCRbeta repertoires from subjects exposed to, actively infected with, or recovered from COVID-19 were included in the dataset. The repertoires were made available in a free public database intended to serve as a resource for research on the immune response to SARS-CoV-2. Samples were obtained from the ongoing ImmuneRACE study (first 160 participants) and from about 1,300 subjects provided by 6 global collaborators. Sample metadata almost always included a de-identified subject ID, COVID-19 status, age in years and sex. HLA class I and class II types, where available, came from metadata supplied by the sample provider rather than from assay-based typing.

This clone was recorded a few times. Its recognized antigen is unknown. Qualities for individual bases were not recorded, and no much larger clone is one base off. TCRbeta CDR3 regions were amplified from genomic DNA by means of the immunoSEQ Assay, a bias-controlled multiplex PCR. From the authors' description of their analysis: Within the assay, amplification of reference gene primers was used to estimate how many nucleated cells each sample contained. Sequence reads were collapsed and filtered to measure the absolute abundance of every unique TCRbeta CDR3 rearrangement. For each sample, productive Simpson clonality was calculated as the square root of Simpson's diversity index over productive rearrangements. Drawn from immuneACCESS, this table holds only the in-frame rearrangements with V and J called that TCRdb kept. Clones are partly lost; checked studies trace under half to an unresolved V gene and leave the rest unexplained. V and J calls and clone size are given by that table; D and trimming were obtained from the DNA. In all, the sample holds 140,000 to 150,000 clones, and roughly 85% of those were seen once. Jointly, the top ten make up 6.5% to 9.5% of the sample.

One collaborating source in Seattle enrolled patients while the patients were actively infected and followed the patients over time throughout the course of disease. The collaborating institutions used their own protocols to collect whole blood in K2EDTA tubes. For TCRbeta analysis, collaborators shipped samples in one of three forms: frozen whole blood, isolated PBMCs, or DNA extracted from either of those sample types. What the authors observed across the whole study: The amount of clinical and demographic metadata varied by source and participant and was provided uncurated.

Measured from the cysteine to the phenylalanine, the CDR3 is 15 residues long. The sequence is cut down to CDR3 DNA, 45 bases in frame from base 1. Taken from the germline V gene, the CDR1 and CDR2 loops are SNHLY and FYNNEI. The germline V and J ends show losses of 6 bases and 6 bases respectively, and no gene match explains 10 bases of the junction. The receptor's source is a woman aged 60-75 years with COVID-19, enrolled during active disease. The sequencing sample was made of peripheral blood. The sequence links TRBV2 to TRBJ1-5, with 8 central nucleotides matching TRBD1. The CDR3 protein: CASRRTGSTGQPQHF. The nucleotides read TGTGCCAGCAGGAGGACAGGGTCGACGGGTCAGCCCCAGCATTTT. Here the CDR3 is joined to the reference TRBV2 and TRBJ1-5 genes, and the full variable domain is: EPEVTQTPSHQVTQMGQEVILRCVPISNHLYFYWYRQILGQKVEFLVSFYNNEISEKSEIFDDQFSVERPDGSNFTLKIRSTKLEDSAMYFCASRRTGSTGQPQHFGDGTRLSIL.